This TCR beta chain was captured in a study of CD8+ T cells in alopecia areata. Study-wide context: Treated patients were given oral tofacitinib, which was dosed at 5 to 10 mg twice daily.

As the sequencing template, cDNA was produced by extracting RNA and reverse transcribing it. Only in-frame clones appear in the TCRdb table, and some are missing; sequencing was by immunoSEQ multiplex PCR. The table records approximately 66,000 clones, approximately 64% of them present only once. Study conclusions and caveats: The study found TCR sharing across patients less clear than in mice, possibly for HLA reasons. Alphabeta T cells residing in normal skin are also sequenced in scalp samples.

About this clone itself: Its specificity is not known.

The germline gives CDR1 SQVTM, CDR2 ANQGSEA. Trimming pared 8 bases from V and 0 bases from J, leaving 13 bases between. This CDR3 has 13 amino acids. This chain connects TRBV29-1 to TRBJ1-1; D not resolved. Sequenced material: CD8+ T cells sorted from blood, taken at week 0. The sequence derives from a human donor with alopecia areata. CDR3 DNA: TGCAGCTCCCGCGTTGGGATGAACACTGAAGCTTTCTTT. It is translated as CSSRVGMNTEAFF.